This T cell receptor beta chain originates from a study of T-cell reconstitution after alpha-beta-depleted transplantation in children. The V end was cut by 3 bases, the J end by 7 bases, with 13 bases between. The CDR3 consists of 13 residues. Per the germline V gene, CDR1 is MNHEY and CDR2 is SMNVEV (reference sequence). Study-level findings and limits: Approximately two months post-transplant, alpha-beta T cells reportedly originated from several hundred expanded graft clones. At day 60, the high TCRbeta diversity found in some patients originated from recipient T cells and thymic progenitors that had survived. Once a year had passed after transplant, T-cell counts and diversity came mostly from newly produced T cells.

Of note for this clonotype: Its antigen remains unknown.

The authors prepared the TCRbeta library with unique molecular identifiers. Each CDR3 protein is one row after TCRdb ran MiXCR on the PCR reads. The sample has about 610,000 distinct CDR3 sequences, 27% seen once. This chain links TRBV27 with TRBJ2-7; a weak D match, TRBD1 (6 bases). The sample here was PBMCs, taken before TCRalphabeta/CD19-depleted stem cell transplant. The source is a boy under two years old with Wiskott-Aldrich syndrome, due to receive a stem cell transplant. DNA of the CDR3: TGTGCCAGCAGTTTGAATTTGGGGGCAGAGCAGTACTTC. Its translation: CASSLNLGAEQYF.